The rows below give T cell receptor beta chains drawn from one sample of a study of T-cell memory formation after mild COVID-19. TCRdb called the 5' RACE reads again in MiXCR, with one record for every CDR3 protein. The sample lists just over 350,000 distinct CDR3 sequences, 13% to 15% occurring once. Material: PBMCs or a T cell subset sorted from them (not recorded which). Every receptor here comes from a man between 18 and 35 years old who had mild COVID-19 (a few samples of this study predate the infection). Cell type and time point are not known. Each CDR3 is given with its conserved first and last residue. The D gene is left open where the match is weak. A clone size is listed for some rows: how often the clone was seen (once, few, many), or a class if it is expanded.

d_gene	len	v_gene	j_gene	abundance	CDR3nt	CDR3aa
.	15	TRBV7-2	TRBJ2-2	few	TGTGCCAGCAGCTTACAGGGGTTGTACACCGGGGAGCTGTTTTTT	CASSLQGLYTGELFF
.	15	TRBV7-2	TRBJ1-1	.	TGTGCCAGCAGCTTAGGACACCGGGGGAGCACTGAAGCTTTCTTT	CASSLGHRGSTEAFF
TRBD1	12	TRBV5-1	TRBJ2-1	many	TGCGCCAGCACCCCGGACAGGGATGAGCAGTTCTTC	CASTPDRDEQFF
.	13	TRBV6-6	TRBJ2-7	.	TGTGCCAGCAGGCACACGGTCGCGGACGCCAATTACTTC	CASRHTVADANYF
TRBD2	14	TRBV5-1	TRBJ2-3	few	TGCGCCAGCAGCAACGGGGGGGCCTCAGATACGCAGTATTTT	CASSNGGASDTQYF
TRBD2	16	TRBV27	TRBJ2-2	few	TGTGCCAGCAGTCCTTGGATAGCGGGGGGGCCCGGGGAGCTGTTTTTT	CASSPWIAGGPGELFF
.	15	TRBV7-2	TRBJ2-5	.	TGTGCCAGCAGCAATAGCGAGGGGGGCTCAGAGACCCAGTACTTC	CASSNSEGGSETQYF
.	13	TRBV4-1	TRBJ1-2	.	TGCGCCAGCAGCCAAGATGTGGGCGGGGGCTACACCTTC	CASSQDVGGGYTF
.	14	TRBV5-4	TRBJ2-1	few	TGTGCCAGCAGCTTGTTCAGTTCATCCAATGAGCAGTTCTTC	CASSLFSSSNEQFF
.	18	TRBV21-1	TRBJ1-3	.	TGTGCCAGCAGCAAAATTTTTCCGGGGGGAGGGCTCGGAAACACCATATATTTT	CASSKIFPGGGLGNTIYF
TRBD1	16	TRBV7-3	TRBJ2-2	.	TGTGCCAGCAGTCCCCCGGGACAGGGCCCCACCGGGGAGCTGTTTTTT	CASSPPGQGPTGELFF
TRBD1	16	TRBV2	TRBJ2-3	.	TGTGCCAGCAGTAACTCACAGGGGGGCGGGACAGATACGCAGTATTTT	CASSNSQGGGTDTQYF
.	15	TRBV6-2/TRBV6-3	TRBJ2-1	.	TGTGCCAGCAGTGATCAGGGCGCGTCGGTCGATGAGCAGTTCTTC	CASSDQGASVDEQFF
.	12	TRBV5-1	TRBJ2-3	.	TGCGCCAGCAGCCTGCCCACAGATACGAAGTATTTT	CASSLPTDTKYF
.	12	TRBV7-3	TRBJ2-4	.	TGTGCCAGCAGCTTAATTTTGGACATTCAGTACTTC	CASSLILDIQYF
TRBD1	16	TRBV18	TRBJ2-5	.	TGTGCCAGCTCACCACCGGGACAGGGGGCGTGGGAGACCCAGTACTTC	CASSPPGQGAWETQYF
.	16	TRBV20-1	TRBJ1-5	.	TGCAGTGCTAGAGATGCGGGCCGGGAGGGCAATCAGCCCCAGCATTTT	CSARDAGREGNQPQHF
.	13	TRBV14	TRBJ2-7	.	TGTGCCAGCAGCCGCCCCGGAGGGCACGAGCAGTACTTC	CASSRPGGHEQYF
TRBD2	15	TRBV7-3	TRBJ2-5	few	TGTGCCAGCAGCCTTAGCGGGGGGGCCGGCGAGACCCAGTACTTC	CASSLSGGAGETQYF
.	14	TRBV5-1	TRBJ2-5	.	TGCGCCAGCAGCCTGCGACAGTTGCAAGAGACCCAGTACTTC	CASSLRQLQETQYF
.	15	TRBV4-3	TRBJ1-4	few	TGCGCCAGCAGCTCGGCAGGGGCAGCTAATGAAAAACTGTTTTTT	CASSSAGAANEKLFF
.	16	TRBV7-6	TRBJ2-7	few	TGTGCCAGCAGCTTACGGATCGGGGGAGGTTCCTACGAGCAGTACTTC	CASSLRIGGGSYEQYF
.	17	TRBV6-2/TRBV6-3	TRBJ2-1	many	TGTGCCAGCAGACGACGGGACTCTCGACGAGGTGGCAATGAGCAGTTCTTC	CASRRRDSRRGGNEQFF
.	12	TRBV2	TRBJ1-2	few	TGTGCCAGCAGCGCGACCCTCTCCTGGTACACCTTC	CASSATLSWYTF
TRBD1	12	TRBV10-3	TRBJ1-5	.	TGTGCCGGGCGGAACAGGGGCCAGCCCCAGCATTTT	CAGRNRGQPQHF
.	14	TRBV6-5	TRBJ2-7	few	TGTGCCAGCAGTTACGGGGACACTTCCTACGAGCAGTACTTC	CASSYGDTSYEQYF
.	13	TRBV24-1	TRBJ2-3	.	TGTGCCACCAGGGATGACCCCACAGATACGCAGTATTTT	CATRDDPTDTQYF
TRBD1	15	TRBV7-9	TRBJ1-6	many	TGTGCCAGCAGCCCCGGGACAGGGGGGATTTCACCCCTCCACTTT	CASSPGTGGISPLHF
TRBD1	16	TRBV24-1	TRBJ2-3	.	TGTGCCACCAGTGACGCGGGACAGGGGGCGGCAGATACGCAGTATTTT	CATSDAGQGAADTQYF
.	15	TRBV5-1	TRBJ2-3	few	TGCGCCAGCAGCTCCGAACCAGGAAGCACAGATACGCAGTATTTT	CASSSEPGSTDTQYF
.	14	TRBV7-2	TRBJ2-5	.	TGTGCCAGCAGCTTGCGGCTCACCCAAGAGACCCAGTACTTC	CASSLRLTQETQYF
.	13	TRBV4-1	TRBJ2-7	few	TGCGCCAGCAGCCAAGTGCCGGGGTCCGAGCAGTACTTC	CASSQVPGSEQYF
.	15	TRBV7-2	TRBJ2-7	.	TGTGCCAGCAGCTTCACAGGAACGTCTGGGGGCGAGCAGTACTTC	CASSFTGTSGGEQYF
TRBD2	17	TRBV4-1	TRBJ2-2	.	TGCGCCAGCAGCCACTCCCGGGGGGTCTCCGACACCGGGGAGCTGTTTTTT	CASSHSRGVSDTGELFF
.	12	TRBV7-9	TRBJ2-1	few	TGTGCCAGCAGACGACCCTTCAATGAGCAGTTCTTC	CASRRPFNEQFF
.	15	TRBV6-5	TRBJ1-1	.	TGTGCCAGCAGTTACTCGAGTCGGGGGAACGCTGAAGCTTTCTTT	CASSYSSRGNAEAFF
TRBD2	13	TRBV30	TRBJ2-7	few	TGTGCCTGGAGTGAGGAGGTAGCGGGAGGGCAGTACTTC	CAWSEEVAGGQYF
.	16	TRBV4-3	TRBJ2-3	.	TGCGCCAGCAGCCAAGATCCCAATCCCGGCACAGATACGCAGTATTTT	CASSQDPNPGTDTQYF
.	15	TRBV18	TRBJ2-2	.	TGTGCCAGCTCGCCGGGGACAACGAACACCGGGGAGCTGTTTTTT	CASSPGTTNTGELFF
.	12	TRBV12-3/TRBV12-4	TRBJ2-7	few	TGTGCCAGCAGCCCCGACACTCACGAGCAGTACTTC	CASSPDTHEQYF